The 9 T cell receptor beta chains given below trace back to one sample, sequenced in a study of cytomegalovirus exposure and HLA in healthy donors. PCR involved 60 Vbeta and 13 Jbeta primers. The data were produced by immunoSEQ multiplex PCR, yet TCRdb's version contains in-frame clones alone and is incomplete. The data hold roughly 140,000 clones, with around 80% observed a single time. The sequenced sample was PBMCs. All receptors come from a middle-aged man in good health and CMV-seronegative.

The gene calls are TRBV4-3 and TRBJ1-2; no clear D gene. From germline, CDR1 is LGHNA and CDR2 YSLEER. The V gene lost 4 bases and the J gene lost 0 bases, with 15 bases spanning the gap. The CDR3 has 16 residues. For the CDR3, the DNA is TGCGCCAGCAGCCCCCAGATGACCGGAGCTAACTATGGCTACACCTTC. Protein product: CASSPQMTGANYGYTF.

This clone is a singleton in its sample. The rearrangement uses TRBV27 and TRBJ2-7, with 10 bases fitting TRBD1. The CDR3 extends over 16 amino acids. Losses at the gene ends were 8 bases for V and 0 bases for J; bases not matched to a gene: 10. Germline-derived CDR1 and CDR2 are MNHEY and SMNVEV (reference sequence). This CDR3 reads CASSAPRDRGSYEQYF. CDR3 bases: TGTGCCAGCTCCGCCCCCCGGGACAGGGGCTCCTACGAGCAGTACTTC.

The chain uses TRBV9 and TRBJ2-7; 12 nucleotides line up with TRBD1. The CDR3 length is 16 residues. The trim removed 4 bases at V and 7 bases at J, leaving 12 bases unmatched. CDR1 is SGDLS, CDR2 YYNGEE, per germline. The CDR3 DNA reads TGTGCCAGCAGCACCAACCGGGACAGGGGGCGCGTGGAGCAGTACTTC. This codes for CASSTNRDRGRVEQYF.

V usage is TRBV10-3 and J usage is TRBJ1-1, with D possibly TRBD1 on 6 matching bases. Germline lookup yields CDR1 ENHRY and CDR2 SYGVKD. Trimming pared 3 bases from V and 6 bases from J, leaving 11 bases between. The CDR3 totals 13 residues. CDR3 bases: TGTGCCATCAGTGAATCGGGGGGCTCTGAAGCTTTCTTT. Translating it yields CAISESGGSEAFF.

The V gene is TRBV2, the J gene TRBJ2-5; 7 bases map to TRBD1. This CDR3 region has 14 residues. V lost 3 bases to trimming and J lost 5 bases; unmatched junction nucleotides: 6. In germline, CDR1 is SNHLY, CDR2 FYNNEI. CDR3: CASSDSRGLETQYF. CDR3 sequence (DNA): TGTGCCAGCAGTGATTCGAGGGGGCTGGAGACCCAGTACTTC.

On this clone itself: Other DNA sequences in this sample translate to the same CDR3. The CDR3 DNA sequence: TGTGCCAGCAGCCTTGATGGGGGGGGGAATCAGCCCCAGCATTTT. This gives the protein CASSLDGGGNQPQHF. V usage is TRBV7-2 and J usage is TRBJ1-5, with TRBD1 as a possible D gene (5 bases). Trimming pared 5 bases from V and 4 bases from J, leaving 15 bases between. Germline-derived CDR1 and CDR2 are SGHTA and FQGNSA. The CDR3 spans 15 residues.

The chain joins TRBV5-1 to TRBJ1-6; D is possibly TRBD1 (6 bases). In germline, CDR1 is SGHRS, CDR2 YFSETQ. V gave up 3 bases and J gave up 8 bases, with 9 bases separating them. CDR3 length: 13 amino acids. CDR3 sequence: CASSSRTDSPLHF. CDR3 sequence (DNA): TGCGCCAGCAGCTCCAGGACAGATTCACCCCTCCACTTT.

The V and J genes are TRBV6-6 and TRBJ1-1; a possible D gene is TRBD1 (6 bases). The CDR3 runs to 16 residues. V lost 6 bases to trimming and J lost 2 bases, with 19 bases between them. CDR1 and CDR2 from the germline V gene are MNHNY and SVGAGI (reference sequence). The CDR3 sequence is CASSDLIGTTNTEAFF. The CDR3 DNA reads TGTGCCAGCAGCGATCTTATAGGGACAACAAACACTGAAGCTTTCTTT.

This clone was counted between two and nine times. Different DNA sequences within this sample yield the same CDR3. The V call is TRBV21-1, the J call TRBJ1-6; TRBD1 is the table's D call, not checked against the DNA. TRBV21-1 is marked as a pseudogene. The CDR3 has 18 amino acids. This CDR3 reads CASSKTLQQGSYNSPLHF. CDR3 DNA: TGTGCCAGCAGCAAAACCCTTCAACAGGGATCCTATAATTCCCCCCTCCACTTT.